The clone carrying this TCR beta chain was observed at least ten times. These data come from a study of neurological immune-mediated disorders. Via MiXCR, TCRdb re-called the 5' RACE reads, giving one row per CDR3 protein. Of approximately 43,000 distinct CDR3 sequences in the sample, approximately 2.4% are singletons; the top ten hold 10% to 15%. The unsorted libraries originated from 2 million PBMCs that had been stored at -80 C. CDR1 is SGHRS, CDR2 YFSETQ, per germline. The CDR3 has 15 residues. Trimming removed 4 bases from V and 5 bases from J; junction bases left unmatched: 6. The sequence was collected from a man aged 25-45 years with multiple sclerosis. This chain joins TRBV5-1 and TRBJ2-2, with 9 bases that match TRBD1. Sequences were obtained from PBMCs. CDR3 in DNA: TGCGCCAGCAGCCCGACAGGGGGGAAAACCGGGGAGCTGTTTTTT. Residues: CASSPTGGKTGELFF.